A selection of T cell receptor beta chains follows, all from one sample in a study of cytomegalovirus exposure and HLA in healthy donors. Method: immunoSEQ multiplex PCR; TCRdb's copy keeps in-frame clones and lacks some. The sample has 95,000 to 150,000 clones; about 84% are singletons. The specimen sequenced was PBMCs. These receptors came from a man younger than 35 in good health and CMV-seropositive. The conserved cysteine and the conserved F or W are not part of the CDR3 here. Rows give clone size only sometimes, using once, few, many, or a class for an expanded clone.

>13|TRBV25-1|few
ASSDPYRRKETQY
>11|TRBV7-9|few
ASTGTGDYEQY
>13|TRBV7-9|once
ASSHQGQPGDGYT
>13|TRBV6-6|NA
ASREGQGAGNTIY
>11|TRBV6-6|NA
ASSYIGGAGYT
>14|TRBV6-1|NA
ASSEWLTLMNTEAF
>12|TRBV7-9|NA
ASKRGPTSYEQY
>12|TRBV18|NA
ASSPPGQGYGYT
>13|TRBV6-5|few
ASSQESGGAYEQY
>14|TRBV5-4|NA
ASSTGQGAQVDTQY
>11|TRBV25-1|NA
ASRRTREGEQY
>11|TRBV19|NA
ASSIGGDSPLH
>13|TRBV4-3|NA
ASSQNRGAYQPQH
>12|TRBV18|NA
ASSLDRAKETQY
>11|TRBV5-1|NA
TSSLTSGTEAF
>15|TRBV5-1|NA
ASSPGQAPNLAYEQY
>11|TRBV27|NA
ASSLRPGNEQF
>13|TRBV7-8|once
ASSSGLAGHNEQF
>14|TRBV5-5|NA
ASSLALAGETDTQY
>12|TRBV18|NA
ASSPRDRNEKLF
>14|TRBV4-3|few
ASSQEGTNSYNEQF
>14|TRBV19|NA
ASSPGLAGPMETQY
>14|TRBV5-6|few
ASSLESGLSINEQF
>12|TRBV9|NA
ASSKTGSNYGYT
>15|TRBV30|few
AWTIQGDLRTNYGYT
>14|TRBV30|NA
AWRQRDRGGYTEAF
>12|TRBV4-1|NA
ASSRQTSGDEQF
>14|TRBV5-1|NA
ASSPTGGSLFYGYT
>16|TRBV6-8|NA
ASSLELGNVRGFYEQY
>12|TRBV6-5|NA
ASSLTGGGEKLF
>14|TRBV7-8|once
ASSLVGSGGAYTQY
>13|TRBV19|NA
ASKRRQGAGNTIY
>13|TRBV7-2|NA
ASSRDRSNTGELF
>11|TRBV6-1|NA
ASTTSGTWELF
>11|TRBV5-4|NA
ASSQVDSDTQY
>14|TRBV2|NA
ASSVGLAGGQETQY
>13|TRBV4-1|NA
ASSQLAGGVETQY
>15|TRBV30|NA
AWSMVRAGGPRNEQF
>14|TRBV19|few
ASHHLQGPTNEKLF
>13|TRBV11-2|NA
ASSPGTSGQETQY
>11|TRBV9|NA
ASRSGGGDTQY
>12|TRBV5-1|NA
ASSLTGSKNIQY
>12|TRBV7-2|NA
ASSSPALFSGYT
>11|TRBV11-2|NA
ASSLGGLGEAF
>13|TRBV5-1|once
ASSLAGGQWTEAF
>13|TRBV6-6|once
ATNPGRGQQETQY
>13|TRBV18|few
ASSPGLAGVGEQF
>12|TRBV15|NA
ATSRVSANYGYT
>12|TRBV4-3|NA
ASSRTVNSYGYT
>13|TRBV7-9|NA
ASEGGGGSRETQY
>14|TRBV7-9|NA
ASSLDTGIGDTEAF
>15|TRBV10-3|NA
AIRQPGSQSGEGEQY
>13|TRBV5-6|once
ASSSGQGFRNEQF
>13|TRBV6-5|NA
ASTMNRERGNEQF